The rows below give T cell receptor beta chains drawn from one sample of a study of T-cell reconstitution after alpha-beta-depleted transplantation in children. TCRdb reprocessed the PCR reads with MiXCR, giving one entry per CDR3 protein. This table has 100,000 to 120,000 distinct CDR3 sequences, about 9.3% appearing once. The sequencing used PBMCs from the stem cell graft donor, collected from the stem cell graft. These receptors were collected from a human donor who donated a stem cell graft to a child with acute lymphoblastic leukemia. Each CDR3 is given with its conserved first and last residue. Each record gives: J gene, D gene, V gene, clone size, CDR3 DNA, CDR3 protein. D genes are given only for firm matches. Some rows mark clone size as missing; the rest say once, few, many or name a class of expanded clone.

J: TRBJ2-3; D: TRBD2; V: TRBV5-6; size: many; DNA: TGTGCCAGCAGCTTGGGACTAGCGGGGGTAGATACGCAGTATTTT; CDR3: CASSLGLAGVDTQYF
J: TRBJ2-2; D: TRBD2; V: TRBV12-3/TRBV12-4; size: many; DNA: TGTGCCAGCAGTTCTAGCGGGCGAACCGGGGAGCTGTTTTTT; CDR3: CASSSSGRTGELFF
J: TRBJ2-1; D: -; V: TRBV20-1; size: many; DNA: TGCAGTGCTTTCGCGGGATTAACCGGGGATGAGCAGTTCTTC; CDR3: CSAFAGLTGDEQFF
J: TRBJ2-7; D: TRBD2; V: TRBV7-6; size: many; DNA: TGTGCCAGCAGCTCCTCGGGAGCGGGGACCTACGAGCAGTACTTC; CDR3: CASSSSGAGTYEQYF
J: TRBJ2-7; D: -; V: TRBV23-1; size: many; DNA: TGCGCCAGGGCACCTGAGTGTACCTACGAGCAGTACTTC; CDR3: CARAPECTYEQYF
J: TRBJ1-1; D: -; V: TRBV5-5; size: many; DNA: TGTGCCAGCAGCTTCTCCCCGTCGGGGGAAGCTTTCTTT; CDR3: CASSFSPSGEAFF
J: TRBJ2-5; D: -; V: TRBV3-1; size: many; DNA: TGTGCCAGCAGCCAAGTGGGTCTGGAGACCCAGTACTTC; CDR3: CASSQVGLETQYF
J: TRBJ2-1; D: -; V: TRBV5-1; size: many; DNA: TGCGCCAGCAGCCACCGGGGGCAGGATGAGCAGTTCTTC; CDR3: CASSHRGQDEQFF
J: TRBJ2-3; D: -; V: TRBV4-3; size: many; DNA: TGCGCCAGCAGCCCCAACGGGGGCGTATCGGGCACAGATACGCAGTATTTT; CDR3: CASSPNGGVSGTDTQYF
J: TRBJ1-5; D: -; V: TRBV6-5; size: few; DNA: TGTGCCAGCGGCCGAAGTCAGCCCCAGCATTTT; CDR3: CASGRSQPQHF
J: TRBJ2-7; D: -; V: TRBV6-5; size: -; DNA: TGTGCCAGCAGTTACTCCAGGGGCAGATACGAGCATTACTTC; CDR3: CASSYSRGRYEHYF
J: TRBJ2-2; D: TRBD1; V: TRBV18; size: many; DNA: TGTGCCAGCTCACCGGACAGGGCGAACACCGGGGAGCTGTTTTTT; CDR3: CASSPDRANTGELFF
J: TRBJ2-1; D: TRBD2; V: TRBV20-1; size: many; DNA: TGCAGTGCTAGAGGTAGCGGGAGCTATCACAATGAGCAGTTCTTC; CDR3: CSARGSGSYHNEQFF
J: TRBJ1-1; D: -; V: TRBV7-9; size: few; DNA: TGTGCCAGCAGCCCAGAGGGGGGCGTGAACACTGAAGCTTTCTTT; CDR3: CASSPEGGVNTEAFF
J: TRBJ2-3; D: TRBD1; V: TRBV27; size: many; DNA: TGTGCCAGCAGTCGACCGGGACAGGGGGCCTCAGATACGCAGTATTTT; CDR3: CASSRPGQGASDTQYF
J: TRBJ2-1; D: TRBD2; V: TRBV27; size: many; DNA: TGTGCCAGCAGTTACGGGGGGGGCCCCCGTTATGAGCAGTTCTTC; CDR3: CASSYGGGPRYEQFF
J: TRBJ1-3; D: -; V: TRBV4-2; size: many; DNA: TGTGCCAGCAGCCAAGATAAGGGATCGGCCTCTGGAAACACCATATATTTT; CDR3: CASSQDKGSASGNTIYF
J: TRBJ2-7; D: -; V: TRBV7-2; size: many; DNA: TGTGCCAGCAGCTTAAACACGGTGGGGGAGCAGTACTTC; CDR3: CASSLNTVGEQYF
J: TRBJ2-5; D: -; V: TRBV20-1; size: many; DNA: TGCAGTGCTAGTGAGGAGACAGCCCAGTACTTC; CDR3: CSASEETAQYF
J: TRBJ2-7; D: -; V: TRBV7-9; size: many; DNA: TGTGCCAGCAGCCGAAATCCTTCGAGCTCCTACGAGCAGTACTTC; CDR3: CASSRNPSSSYEQYF
J: TRBJ1-2; D: TRBD1; V: TRBV6-5; size: many; DNA: TGTGCCAGCATCCCCGGGACAGGGAGAGGAGGCTACACCTTC; CDR3: CASIPGTGRGGYTF
J: TRBJ1-5; D: -; V: TRBV20-1; size: many; DNA: TGCAGTGCTAGAGATCCAGGCAGACGACTTAGCAATCAGCCCCAGCATTTT; CDR3: CSARDPGRRLSNQPQHF
J: TRBJ2-1; D: TRBD1; V: TRBV20-1; size: many; DNA: TGCAGTGCTAGAGCCCGGGACAGGGAGAATGAGCAGTTCTTC; CDR3: CSARARDRENEQFF
J: TRBJ2-1; D: -; V: TRBV11-1; size: many; DNA: TGTGCCAGCAGAGAAGTCGGGGCCAGCTCCTACAATGAGCAGTTCTTC; CDR3: CASREVGASSYNEQFF
J: TRBJ2-1; D: TRBD2; V: TRBV5-1; size: many; DNA: TGCGCCAGCAGCTTGGGAGCGGGAGGGCCCGATGAGCAGTTCTTC; CDR3: CASSLGAGGPDEQFF
J: TRBJ1-1; D: -; V: TRBV18; size: many; DNA: TGTGCCAGCTTCCAAGGTAGGGGGGAGAACACTGAAGCTTTCTTT; CDR3: CASFQGRGENTEAFF
J: TRBJ1-6; D: -; V: TRBV4-3; size: many; DNA: TGCGCCAGCAGCCAGCGAAATTCACCCCTCCACTTT; CDR3: CASSQRNSPLHF
J: TRBJ2-2; D: -; V: TRBV10-3; size: -; DNA: TGTGCCATCACAGACACCGGGGAGCTGTTTTTT; CDR3: CAITDTGELFF
J: TRBJ2-7; D: -; V: TRBV12-3/TRBV12-4; size: many; DNA: TGTGCCAGCAGTTTAGCCGGGGGGAGGGGGCGCGACGAGCAGTACTTC; CDR3: CASSLAGGRGRDEQYF
J: TRBJ2-1; D: -; V: TRBV11-2; size: -; DNA: TGTGCCAGCAGCTTTTCAACCGGGGGGCTTGTCAATGAGCAGTTCTTC; CDR3: CASSFSTGGLVNEQFF
J: TRBJ2-7; D: TRBD2; V: TRBV20-1; size: many; DNA: TGCAGTGCTAGAGGACTAGCGTACGAGCAGTACTTC; CDR3: CSARGLAYEQYF
J: TRBJ2-3; D: -; V: TRBV7-2; size: many; DNA: TGTGCCAGCAGCAGGGACACAGATACGCAGTATTTT; CDR3: CASSRDTDTQYF
J: TRBJ1-5; D: -; V: TRBV6-2/TRBV6-3; size: many; DNA: TGTGCCAGCAGTTACAAGCGGGGACTGAGCAATCAGCCCCAGCATTTT; CDR3: CASSYKRGLSNQPQHF
J: TRBJ1-2; D: -; V: TRBV20-1; size: -; DNA: TGCAGTGCGCGAGCCGGGGTTGGGGGCTACACCTTC; CDR3: CSARAGVGGYTF
J: TRBJ1-5; D: -; V: TRBV20-1; size: many; DNA: TGCAGTGCCCACCGGGGTTATAGCAATCAGCCCCAGCATTTT; CDR3: CSAHRGYSNQPQHF
J: TRBJ1-6; D: -; V: TRBV5-6; size: -; DNA: TGTGCCAGCAGTTTGGGGAATTCACACCTCCACTTT; CDR3: CASSLGNSHLHF
J: TRBJ2-5; D: TRBD1; V: TRBV20-1; size: many; DNA: TGCAGTGCTCTAGGACAGGACCAAGAGACCCAGTACTTC; CDR3: CSALGQDQETQYF
J: TRBJ1-1; D: -; V: TRBV12-3/TRBV12-4; size: few; DNA: TGTGCCAGCAGGCCGACCAGGGCTTCGAACACTGAAGCTTTCTTT; CDR3: CASRPTRASNTEAFF
J: TRBJ2-1; D: TRBD2; V: TRBV7-2; size: many; DNA: TGTGCCAGCAGCCAAGATAGCGGGAGAAGCAATGAGCAGTTCTTC; CDR3: CASSQDSGRSNEQFF
J: TRBJ1-4; D: -; V: TRBV5-1; size: many; DNA: TGCGCCAGCAGCTTGTCGCCACGATCCTACCTACATGAAAAACTGTTTTTT; CDR3: CASSLSPRSYLHEKLFF
J: TRBJ2-7; D: TRBD1; V: TRBV29-1; size: many; DNA: TGCAGCGTTGGGGCAGGGGGCAGCTCCTACGAGCAGTACTTC; CDR3: CSVGAGGSSYEQYF
J: TRBJ1-2; D: -; V: TRBV20-1; size: once; DNA: TGCAGTGCTAGACGTCAAGAGGGAGCGGATGGCTACACCTTC; CDR3: CSARRQEGADGYTF
J: TRBJ2-7; D: TRBD2; V: TRBV20-1; size: many; DNA: TGCAGTGCTCTTCCCGGGCGGGGGGGACTCAACTACGAGCAGTACTTC; CDR3: CSALPGRGGLNYEQYF
J: TRBJ2-2; D: TRBD2; V: TRBV5-1; size: many; DNA: TGCGCCAGCAGCCTCGGGACTAGCGCCTCACTGGGGGAGCTGTTTTTT; CDR3: CASSLGTSASLGELFF
J: TRBJ1-2; D: -; V: TRBV7-8; size: many; DNA: TGTGCCAGCACCCAGTTCCCCCGGACAGTCCTCTATGGCTACACCTTC; CDR3: CASTQFPRTVLYGYTF